This TCR beta chain came from a study of blood T cell repertoires in COVID-19. About the study: COVID-19 samples collected from the United States, Italy and Spain covered acute and convalescent phases.

The CDR3 loop spans 16 amino acids. This clone was recorded only once. Profiled with immunoSEQ multiplex PCR; TCRdb holds only in-frame clones, not every one. The data contain 350,000 to 450,000 clones, about 85% of them singletons. The rearrangement links TRBV21-1 to TRBJ2-3; the table assigns TRBD2, which was not confirmed against the DNA. TRBV21-1 counts as a pseudogene. The source material was peripheral blood. This TCR was sampled from a woman aged 18-30 years with acute or convalescent COVID-19. This chain's CDR3 is CASSRGTYLSTDTQYF. The CDR3 DNA reads as TGTGCCAGCAGCAGAGGGACTTACCTTAGCACAGATACGCAGTATTTT.